Below are 28 T cell receptor beta chains sequenced from a single sample in a study of cytomegalovirus exposure and HLA in healthy donors. The PCR used 60 Vbeta and 13 Jbeta primers. Assay: immunoSEQ multiplex PCR; the TCRdb copy retains only in-frame clones and omits some. This sample has some 120,000 clones, with around 79% found just once. The sample taken for sequencing was PBMCs. Receptor source: a woman in her thirties or forties in good health and CMV-seronegative.

V usage is TRBV28 and J usage is TRBJ2-5; tentatively, D is TRBD2 (6 bases). The J call may be incorrect, as the DNA end agrees better with TRBJ2-7. In germline, CDR1 is MDHEN, CDR2 SYDVKM. The CDR3 is made up of 14 amino acids. In nucleotides, the CDR3 is TGTGCCAGCAGTTTGTGTCGGGAGCGGTGCGAGCAGTACTTC. Amino acid sequence: CASSLCRERCEQYF.

CDR3 in DNA: TGTGCCAGCAGCTTATATCAGGGGATCACTGAAGCTTTCTTT. Translation: CASSLYQGITEAFF. V and J are TRBV7-2 and TRBJ1-1, with D tentatively TRBD1 (6 bases). The V end was cut by 2 bases, the J end by 4 bases, with 11 bases between. The CDR3 is made up of 14 amino acids. Germline lookup yields CDR1 SGHTA and CDR2 FQGNSA.

The rearrangement links TRBV29-1 to TRBJ1-1; a possible D gene is TRBD1 (5 bases). Germline loops: CDR1 SQVTM, CDR2 ANQGSEA. There are 12 residues in the CDR3. V dropped 0 bases and J dropped 6 bases, with 8 bases sitting between them. CDR3 protein: CSVEDGGAEAFF. The CDR3 bases are TGCAGCGTTGAAGATGGGGGGGCTGAAGCTTTCTTT.

This clone has only one observation. V and J are TRBV7-9 and TRBJ1-5, with a possible D match to TRBD1 (6 bases). Germline V gene data show CDR1 as SEHNR and CDR2 as FQNEAQ (reference sequence). V gave up 5 bases and J gave up 2 bases, with 13 bases separating them. The CDR3 covers 15 residues. The CDR3 DNA reads TGTGCCAGCAGCCGCCAACAGGGAGGCAATCAGCCCCAGCATTTT. The encoded protein is CASSRQQGGNQPQHF. Variable domain in full (rest from reference TRBV7-9 and TRBJ1-5): DTGVSQNPRHKITKRGQNVTFRCDPISEHNRLYWYRQTLGQGPEFLTYFQNEAQLEKSRLLSDRFSAERPKGSFSTLEIQRTEQGDSAMYLCASSRQQGGNQPQHFGDGTRLSIL.

The rearrangement links TRBV5-6 to TRBJ2-7; TRBD2 is a possible D gene (6 bases). The V end was cut by 4 bases, the J end by 3 bases, with 14 bases between. This CDR3 comprises 14 residues. The germline gives CDR1 SGHDT, CDR2 YYEEEE. CDR3 amino acids: CASSAGGGIYEQYF. CDR3 nucleotide sequence: TGTGCCAGCAGCGCAGGCGGAGGGATCTACGAGCAGTACTTC.

This clone was recorded a few times. The chain carries TRBV5-1 and TRBJ2-5, with 9 bases that match TRBD2. V lost 4 bases to trimming and J lost 2 bases; unmatched junction nucleotides: 6. The CDR3 is 15 residues long. Germline CDR1 reads SGHRS; CDR2 reads YFSETQ. The CDR3 nucleotides are TGCGCCAGCAGCGGAGCGGGAGGTTCTCAAGAGACCCAGTACTTC. It codes for CASSGAGGSQETQYF.

This clone has a handful of counts. The V gene is TRBV18, the J gene TRBJ1-1, with TRBD1 matching 9 bases. J lost 4 bases, V lost 8 bases, and 8 bases had no gene match. CDR3 size: 14 residues. Per germline, CDR1 KGHSH and CDR2 LQKENI. The CDR3 here is CASASGTGSTEAFF. The CDR3 DNA is TGTGCCAGCGCCTCCGGGACAGGGTCCACTGAAGCTTTCTTT.

This chain uses TRBV5-5 with TRBJ2-5; 13 positions agree with TRBD2. The CDR3 covers 18 residues. The trim removed 0 bases at V and 4 bases at J, leaving 9 bases unmatched. Germline CDR1 SGHKS, CDR2 YYEKEE (reference sequence). CDR3 region: CASSLAPGLAGEGETQYF. Written as DNA, the CDR3 is TGTGCCAGCAGCTTGGCCCCCGGACTAGCGGGAGAGGGAGAGACCCAGTACTTC.

The chain employs TRBV10-1 and TRBJ1-6; TRBD1 is a possible D gene (5 bases). The length of the CDR3 is 16 residues. V lost 10 bases and J 6 bases, leaving 22 bases between the germline ends. The germline gives CDR1 WNHNN, CDR2 SYGVQD (reference sequence). The CDR3, as DNA: TGCGCCACTTTAGAGCCACTCCAGGGAAGTAATTCACCCCTCCACTTT. Amino acids: CATLEPLQGSNSPLHF.

This clone was observed once. The J gene is TRBJ2-3, the V gene TRBV6-6, with no clear D. V was trimmed by 1 base and J by 6 bases, leaving 8 bases between them. CDR1 and CDR2 (germline): MNHNY, SVGAGI (reference sequence). This CDR3 spans 13 amino acids. The DNA for the CDR3 is TGTGCCAGCAGTTACTTAGGAGAGGATACGCAGTATTTT. Protein: CASSYLGEDTQYF.

The chain uses TRBV4-2 and TRBJ2-2; D is possibly TRBD2 (6 bases). Looked up from germline, CDR1 is LGHNA and CDR2 is YNFKEQ. Trimming pared 2 bases from V and 1 base from J, leaving 11 bases between. The CDR3 spans 16 residues. This CDR3 is CASSQRSGVNTGELFF. CDR3 nucleotide sequence: TGTGCCAGCAGCCAACGGTCGGGAGTGAACACCGGGGAGCTGTTTTTT.

The chain couples TRBV27 to TRBJ2-7; D gene uncertain. The CDR3 extends over 11 amino acids. V was clipped by 4 bases and J by 3 bases, with 4 bases between them. Germline CDR1 MNHEY, CDR2 SMNVEV (reference sequence). CDR3: CASSYGYEQYF. Written as DNA, the CDR3 is TGTGCCAGCAGTTACGGCTACGAGCAGTACTTC.

The V call is TRBV2, the J call TRBJ2-7; D might be TRBD1 (5 bases). Germline V gives CDR1 SNHLY, CDR2 FYNNEI. The CDR3 extends over 12 amino acids. V gave up 10 bases and J gave up 5 bases, with 15 bases separating them. The CDR3 DNA sequence: TGTGCCACAGACATCGGCAGGGACGAGCAGTACTTC. Translated: CATDIGRDEQYF.

The chain has TRBV27 and TRBJ2-1; TRBD2 agrees at 12 bases. The CDR3 sequence is 18 residues long. From germline, CDR1 is MNHEY and CDR2 SMNVEV (reference sequence). V lost 1 base and J lost 1; bases outside the gene matches: 5. CDR3 sequence reads: CASSLFSLAGGSYNEQFF. CDR3 coding DNA: TGTGCCAGCAGTTTATTCTCCCTAGCGGGAGGGTCCTACAATGAGCAGTTCTTC.

The V and J genes are TRBV28 and TRBJ2-5, with 8 bases lining up with TRBD2. The J call may be wrong; the DNA end is better matched by TRBJ2-7. Germline V lookup: CDR1 MDHEN, CDR2 SYDVKM. The CDR3 spans 16 residues. In DNA, the CDR3 is TGTGCCAGCAGCTACCCTCTAGCGGGTATGACCTACGAGCAGTACTTC. Its translation is CASSYPLAGMTYEQYF.

The chain uses TRBV2 and TRBJ1-3; D ambiguous. Germline V gene sequence: CDR1 SNHLY, CDR2 FYNNEI. CDR3 size: 14 residues. Trimming shortened V by 6 bases and J by 0 bases, and 9 bases separated the two germline ends. This chain's CDR3 is CASRSQSSGNTIYF. The CDR3 DNA sequence: TGTGCCAGCAGGTCACAGTCCTCTGGAAACACCATATATTTT.

A single count supports this clone. The chain carries TRBV7-2 and TRBJ2-7, with a tentative D call TRBD2 (6 bases). Germline CDR1 reads SGHTA; CDR2 reads FQGNSA. Trimming removed 6 bases from V and 6 bases from J, with 18 bases in between. The CDR3 is 14 amino acids. The CDR3 loop is CASSFMEGRSEQYF. CDR3 coding DNA: TGTGCCAGCAGTTTTATGGAGGGCCGAAGCGAGCAGTACTTC.

The chain carries TRBV19 and TRBJ1-4, with D perhaps matching TRBD1 (5 bases). V was pared by 3 bases and J by 8 bases, with 13 bases between. The CDR3 runs to 14 residues. The V gene's germline CDR1 is LNHDA and CDR2 SQIVND (reference sequence). The CDR3 protein is CASSMGVGPEKLFF. The DNA for the CDR3 is TGTGCCAGTAGTATGGGTGTGGGGCCCGAAAAACTGTTTTTT.

The chain couples TRBV4-1 to TRBJ1-1; TRBD1 aligns across 9 bases. Germline CDR1 and CDR2: MGHRA and YSYEKL. V gave up 5 bases and J gave up 5 bases; unmatched junction bases: 9. The CDR3 contains 15 residues. The CDR3 DNA is TGCGCCAGCAGCGCCCTCACAGGGGGCGTTACTGAAGCTTTCTTT. It codes for CASSALTGGVTEAFF.

The chain has TRBV28 and TRBJ2-1; 10 nucleotides match TRBD2. CDR1 MDHEN and CDR2 SYDVKM come from the germline V gene. The CDR3 length is 18 residues. V shed 3 bases, J shed 7 bases, and the junction held 15 bases outside the gene matches. The CDR3 is CASSLTRILLAGRNEQFF. The CDR3 DNA is TGTGCCAGCAGTTTGACTCGAATATTACTAGCGGGGAGAAATGAGCAGTTCTTC.

The gene calls are TRBV28 and TRBJ2-2; 13 nucleotides match TRBD2. Germline values: CDR1 MDHEN, CDR2 SYDVKM. V lost 4 bases, J lost 5 bases, and 7 bases stayed unmatched. This CDR3 has 17 residues. For the CDR3, the DNA is TGTGCCAGCAGTTCCGGACTAGCGGGAGTCCCGACCGGGGAGCTGTTTTTT. Its protein is CASSSGLAGVPTGELFF.

The rearrangement uses TRBV7-2 and TRBJ2-3; D possibly corresponds to TRBD2 (6 bases). The CDR3 consists of 15 residues. The germline V gene has CDR1 SGHTA and CDR2 FQGNSA. Trimming took 3 bases from V and 4 from J, leaving 14 bases between them. The CDR3 DNA reads TGTGCCAGCAGCTTCACATATACGGGGGCAGATACGCAGTATTTT. Translated: CASSFTYTGADTQYF.

This clone was found a few times. V usage is TRBV9 and J usage is TRBJ2-2; no clear D gene. Deletions cut 3 bases from V and 6 bases from J, with 9 bases between. Germline CDR1 and CDR2: SGDLS and YYNGEE. The CDR3 extends over 13 amino acids. The CDR3 region is CASSEPNSGELFF. The DNA for the CDR3 is TGTGCCAGCAGCGAGCCGAATTCCGGGGAGCTGTTTTTT.

The table lists this clone with a count of one. Compared with germline, one end of the junction differs, possibly owing to a read error. This rearrangement joins TRBV10-1 to TRBJ2-7; D is undetermined. Germline values: CDR1 WNHNN, CDR2 SYGVQD (reference sequence). CDR3 length: 12 residues. Here the CDR3 DNA reads TGCGCCAGCAGTGAGACCTCTGGAGTGGAGCACTTC. Its translation is CASSETSGVEHF.

The V gene is TRBV6-5, the J gene TRBJ1-3; tentatively, D is TRBD1 (5 bases). Germline V gene data show CDR1 as MNHEY and CDR2 as SVGAGI. Trimming took 10 bases from V and 0 from J, leaving 10 bases between them. The CDR3 consists of 13 residues. The DNA for the CDR3 is TGTGCCACCTCGACAGACTCTGGAAACACCATATATTTT. It specifies CATSTDSGNTIYF.

V gene TRBV7-2 combines with J gene TRBJ2-2; 9 bases match TRBD2. CDR3 length equals 15 residues. Germline values: CDR1 SGHTA, CDR2 FQGNSA. With V trimmed by 1 base and J by 8 bases, 5 bases remained unmatched. The CDR3 DNA sequence: TGTGCCAGCAGCTTAGTAGGGACTAGCAAGGGGGAGCTGTTTTTT. Translation: CASSLVGTSKGELFF.

Only one count was recorded for this clone. The chain employs TRBV7-9 and TRBJ1-4; D possibly corresponds to TRBD1 (6 bases). The V end lost 5 bases, the J end lost 5 bases, and 18 bases lay between the germline ends. Germline-derived CDR1 and CDR2 are SEHNR and FQNEAQ (reference sequence). This CDR3 is built from 16 residues. Here the CDR3 reads CASSANPGHLNEKLFF. In DNA form, the CDR3 reads TGTGCCAGCAGCGCGAATCCGGGACACCTAAATGAAAAACTGTTTTTT.

The chain is built from TRBV18 and TRBJ1-1, with D hard to call. Germline V lookup: CDR1 KGHSH, CDR2 LQKENI. With 3 bases removed from V and 10 bases from J, the gap between germline ends came to 15 bases. This CDR3 comprises 13 residues. The DNA for the CDR3 is TGTGCCAGCTCACCCCCAGGAACTGAATCAGCTTTCTTT. The encoded protein is CASSPPGTESAFF.